The T cell receptor (beta chain) described here comes from a study of metastatic and nonmetastatic thyroid tumors. Study-level background: Where malignant and benign thyroid patients were concerned, repertoires were compared across blood and tumor or nodule tissue. Findings and caveats of the study: The reported finding was significantly higher TCR beta diversity in malignant thyroid tumors relative to benign nodules, in blood and tumor.

No treatment had been given to any patient before thyroid surgery. CDR1 LNHNV and CDR2 YYDKDF come from the germline V gene (reference sequence). This CDR3 is 13 amino acids long. V was cut by 5 bases and J by 0 bases, with 8 bases left in between. Comment on this clone: Antigen: not known.

Study processing details: In papillary thyroid cancer, a distant-metastasis classifier was built using CDR3 differences across clinicopathological groups. TCRdb redid the clone calls on the PCR reads using MiXCR. The authors' filters were not applied to this entry. This table holds 12,000 or so clones, 30% to 35% found once. The source is a female donor with papillary thyroid cancer or a benign thyroid nodule (not recorded which). Some clones in this sample may be carry-over from other donors' samples. The chain joins TRBV15 to TRBJ2-7; D is uncertain. Sequencing used tumor tissue. CDR3 sequence reads: CATSRRTSYEQYF. The CDR3, as DNA: TGTGCCACCAGCCGCAGAACCTCCTACGAGCAGTACTTC.